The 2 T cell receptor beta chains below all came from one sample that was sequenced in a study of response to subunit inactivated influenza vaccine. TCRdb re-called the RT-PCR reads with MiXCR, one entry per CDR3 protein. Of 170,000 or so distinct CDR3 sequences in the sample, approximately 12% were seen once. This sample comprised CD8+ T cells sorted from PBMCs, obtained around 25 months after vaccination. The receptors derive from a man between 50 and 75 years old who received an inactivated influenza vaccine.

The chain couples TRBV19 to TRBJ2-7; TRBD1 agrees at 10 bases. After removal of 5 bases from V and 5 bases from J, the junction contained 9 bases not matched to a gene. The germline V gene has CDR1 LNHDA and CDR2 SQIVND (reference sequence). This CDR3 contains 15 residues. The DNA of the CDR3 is TGTGCCAGTAGTTTCCGGGACAGGGGAGTAGACGAGCAGTACTTC. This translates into CASSFRDRGVDEQYF.

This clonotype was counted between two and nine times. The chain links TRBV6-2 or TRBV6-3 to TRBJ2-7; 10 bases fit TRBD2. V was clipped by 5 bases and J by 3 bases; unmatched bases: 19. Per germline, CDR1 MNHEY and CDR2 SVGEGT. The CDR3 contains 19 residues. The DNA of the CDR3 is TGTGCCAGCAGTCACCGACTCGGGCTAGCGGGAGTTGGTGTCTACGAGCAGTACTTC. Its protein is CASSHRLGLAGVGVYEQYF.